Below, 28 T cell receptor beta chains from the same sample are listed, as sequenced in a study of OX40 agonist ivuxolimab in advanced cancers. Assay: immunoSEQ multiplex PCR; the TCRdb copy retains only in-frame clones and omits some. The sample has 70,000 to 75,000 clones, 80% to 95% seen once. Material: CD4+ or CD8+ T cells sorted from blood, obtained in a trial of the OX40 agonist ivuxolimab. The receptor source for this set is an adult with an advanced solid tumor such as melanoma, head and neck, liver or kidney cancer.

The rearrangement uses TRBV27 and TRBJ1-4, with D possibly being TRBD1 (5 bases). Trimming stripped 5 bases from V and 8 bases from J, with 18 bases between. Germline lookup yields CDR1 MNHEY and CDR2 SMNVEV (reference sequence). CDR3 length: 15 residues. CDR3 protein: CASSLRGILAEKLFF. The DNA for the CDR3 is TGTGCCAGCAGTCTCCGGGGGATTTTAGCGGAAAAACTGTTTTTT.

The chain couples TRBV19 to TRBJ2-2, with 7 bases identical to TRBD1. Germline CDR1 LNHDA, CDR2 SQIVND (reference sequence). This CDR3 spans 14 amino acids. The J segment lost 7 bases and the V segment lost 4 bases, leaving 6 bases of the junction unmatched. The CDR3 nucleotides are TGTGCCAGTAGTACTAGACAGGGCCTCGGGGAGCTGTTTTTT. Translation gives CASSTRQGLGELFF.

This chain joins TRBV29-1 and TRBJ1-1; 8 nucleotides agree with TRBD1. This CDR3 has 15 amino acids. The V gene end was trimmed by 2 bases and the J gene end by 1 base; junction bases not matched to a gene: 6. Per germline, CDR1 SQVTM and CDR2 ANQGSEA. The CDR3 nucleotides are TGCAGCGTTGAACGGGCGGGGACAGGGAACACTGAAGCTTTCTTT. This sequence encodes CSVERAGTGNTEAFF.

The chain combines TRBV5-8 with TRBJ2-2; no firm D call. The ends were cut back, 0 bases at V and 6 bases at J, with 9 bases in the middle. This CDR3 is 14 amino acids long. Germline V gives CDR1 SGHTS, CDR2 YDEGEE. CDR3 bases: TGTGCCAGCAGCTTGGACTCTGGGGCCGGGGAGCTGTTTTTT. This gives the protein CASSLDSGAGELFF.

The gene calls are TRBV19 and TRBJ2-2, with D unclear. This CDR3 spans 15 amino acids. Germline V gene data show CDR1 as LNHDA and CDR2 as SQIVND (reference sequence). Trimming removed 3 bases at V and 4 bases at J, with 12 bases between. CDR3 DNA: TGTGCCAGTAGTATTGGGAATTTGGGCACCGGGGAGCTGTTTTTT. Translation: CASSIGNLGTGELFF.

The rearrangement links TRBV7-2 to TRBJ2-7, with 13 nucleotides matching TRBD2. The junction had 8 bases not matched to a gene; V was cut back by 0 bases and J by 3 bases. The CDR3 length is 18 residues. The germline gives CDR1 SGHTA, CDR2 FQGNSA. The CDR3 here is CASSLARTSGSGNYEQYF. The CDR3 nucleotides are TGTGCCAGCAGCTTAGCGCGGACTAGCGGGAGCGGAAACTACGAGCAGTACTTC.

V and J are TRBV25-1 and TRBJ2-3; D unresolved. This CDR3 contains 14 residues. Germline V gene data show CDR1 as MGHDK and CDR2 as SYGVNS. The ends were cut back, 6 bases at V and 1 base at J, with 11 bases in the middle. The CDR3 DNA sequence: TGTGCCAGCAGAAAAACGGCGGGCACAGATACGCAGTATTTT. It is translated as CASRKTAGTDTQYF.

V and J are TRBV19 and TRBJ2-1, with TRBD2 matching 10 bases. The CDR3 extends over 16 amino acids. V trimming: 4 bases; J trimming: 3 bases; junction bases outside the gene matches: 6. Germline lookup yields CDR1 LNHDA and CDR2 SQIVND (reference sequence). CDR3 DNA sequence: TGTGCCAGTAGTACCCCCCTAGCGGGAGACTACAATGAGCAGTTCTTC. Translated, it gives CASSTPLAGDYNEQFF.

The chain carries TRBV7-9 and TRBJ2-5; D may match TRBD1 or TRBD2 (5 bases each). V shed 6 bases and J shed 3 bases, with 14 bases lying between them. The germline gives CDR1 SEHNR, CDR2 FQNEAQ (reference sequence). This CDR3 has 14 amino acids. CDR3 loop: CASSLGAGEETQYF. In DNA form, the CDR3 reads TGTGCCAGCAGTCTCGGGGCCGGAGAAGAGACCCAGTACTTC.

This rearrangement joins TRBV5-1 to TRBJ1-1; a weak D match, TRBD1 (6 bases). The CDR3 is 15 amino acids. CDR1 is SGHRS and CDR2 is YFSETQ in the germline V gene. V lost 4 bases and J 0 bases, leaving 13 bases between the germline ends. The DNA for the CDR3 is TGCGCCAGCAGCCCAGGACAGCTCATGAACACTGAAGCTTTCTTT. It specifies CASSPGQLMNTEAFF.

The CDR3 region has the DNA TGCAGCATGTGGGACAGTGGGGCCTACGAGCAGTACTTC. Protein sequence: CSMWDSGAYEQYF. The chain joins TRBV29-1 to TRBJ2-7; 7 nucleotides agree with TRBD1. V trimming: 8 bases; J trimming: 2 bases; junction bases outside the gene matches: 9. Per germline, CDR1 SQVTM and CDR2 ANQGSEA. The CDR3 covers 13 residues.

CDR3 coding DNA: TGTGCCAGCAGCCAGGAATTAGGGGTCTACAATGAGCAGTTCTTC. Translated, it gives CASSQELGVYNEQFF. The chain has TRBV11-3 and TRBJ2-1, with D maybe TRBD1 (5 bases). Looked up from germline, CDR1 is SGHNT and CDR2 is YENEEA. The CDR3 consists of 15 residues. Trimming removed 5 bases at V and 3 bases at J, with 14 bases between.

The rearrangement uses TRBV11-3 and TRBJ2-3; 7 positions agree with TRBD1. V dropped 5 bases and J dropped 3; count of bases not matched to a gene: 11. The germline gives CDR1 SGHNT, CDR2 YENEEA. The CDR3 sequence is 16 residues long. CDR3 coding DNA: TGTGCCAGCAGCCGGCGGAAGGGGGCAAGGACAGATACGCAGTATTTT. This gives the protein CASSRRKGARTDTQYF.

CDR3 bases: TGTGCCAGCAGCTTCGCCGGGGGTAGGAACACCGGGGAGCTGTTTTTT. It encodes CASSFAGGRNTGELFF. The chain has TRBV7-2 and TRBJ2-2, with D maybe TRBD2 (6 bases). The CDR3 length is 16 residues. Trimming cost V 3 bases and J 1 base, with 12 bases left between them. Germline CDR1 and CDR2: SGHTA and FQGNSA.

This clone was recorded once. V and J are TRBV6-6 and TRBJ2-3; 9 bases are a match to TRBD2. This CDR3 has 16 amino acids. Germline V gives CDR1 MNHNY, CDR2 SVGAGI (reference sequence). V lost 0 bases and J lost 5; bases outside the gene matches: 6. The CDR3 sequence: CASSYSFSGSGDTQYF. CDR3 in DNA: TGTGCCAGCAGTTACTCTTTTAGCGGGAGTGGAGATACGCAGTATTTT.

The J gene is TRBJ2-7, the V gene TRBV7-9; no reliable D call. CDR3 length: 13 amino acids. Trimming cost V 5 bases and J 5 bases, with 13 bases left between them. The V gene's germline CDR1 is SEHNR and CDR2 FQNEAQ (reference sequence). The chain's CDR3 is CASSKQHVHEQYF. For the CDR3, the DNA is TGTGCCAGCAGCAAGCAACATGTCCACGAGCAGTACTTC.

The CDR3 bases are TGTGCCAGTAGTATGAGGGTACGAACTCCGGGAAACACCATATATTTT. This translates into CASSMRVRTPGNTIYF. The J gene is TRBJ1-3, the V gene TRBV19, with D unclear. This CDR3 comprises 16 residues. The ends were cut back, 3 bases at V and 4 bases at J, with 16 bases in the middle. The germline V gene encodes CDR1 LNHDA and CDR2 SQIVND (reference sequence). The whole variable domain, remainder taken from reference TRBV19 and TRBJ1-3, is DGGITQSPKYLFRKEGQNVTLSCEQNLNHDAMYWYRQDPGQGLRLIYYSQIVNDFQKGDIAEGYSVSREKKESFPLTVTSAQKNPTAFYLCASSMRVRTPGNTIYFGEGSWLTVV.

The chain employs TRBV7-2 and TRBJ1-2; 9 nucleotides agree with TRBD1. With V trimmed by 5 bases and J by 6 bases, 10 bases remained unmatched. CDR1 and CDR2 (germline): SGHTA, FQGNSA. CDR3 size: 15 residues. The CDR3 DNA reads as TGTGCCAGCAGCACCGGAACAGGGGGCGGAAATGGCTACACCTTC. Its protein is CASSTGTGGGNGYTF.

The chain uses TRBV5-1 and TRBJ1-2; D remains ambiguous. The CDR3 has 15 residues. V was pared by 5 bases and J by 3 bases, with 17 bases between. In germline, CDR1 is SGHRS, CDR2 YFSETQ. DNA of the CDR3: TGCGCCAGCAGTTCGGACGGGGAGGCCTACTATGGCTACACCTTC. Residues: CASSSDGEAYYGYTF.

This chain's CDR3 is CASSLDRGDQPQHF. The CDR3, as DNA: TGTGCCAGCAGTTTGGACAGGGGGGATCAGCCCCAGCATTTT. The chain joins TRBV27 to TRBJ1-5, with TRBD1 identical over 10 bases. Germline V lookup: CDR1 MNHEY, CDR2 SMNVEV (reference sequence). There are 14 residues in the CDR3. Trimming at V came to 3 bases and at J to 5 bases, leaving 1 base not matched to a gene.

This clone was picked up one time. J is TRBJ2-5 and V is TRBV5-1, with 10 bases lining up with TRBD2. The J call may not be correct, given that the DNA end is closer to TRBJ2-7. The CDR3 length is 15 residues. CDR1 and CDR2 from the germline V gene are SGHRS and YFSETQ. The CDR3 is CASSSLAGAPYEQYF. The CDR3 nucleotides read TGCGCCAGCAGCTCGCTAGCGGGAGCACCCTACGAGCAGTACTTC.

This clone occurred once. This sequence joins TRBV9 and TRBJ2-7, with 11 nucleotides matching TRBD2. Trimming took 0 bases from V and 4 from J; bases not matched to a gene: 3. The CDR3 runs 15 residues. Germline V lookup: CDR1 SGDLS, CDR2 YYNGEE. DNA of the CDR3: TGTGCCAGCAGCGTAGGGGGGACTAGCGGTTACGAGCAGTACTTC. As protein: CASSVGGTSGYEQYF. Using reference TRBV9 and TRBJ2-7 for the parts outside the CDR3, the full variable domain is DSGVTQTPKHLITATGQRVTLRCSPRSGDLSVYWYQQSLDQGLQFLIQYYNGEERAKGNILERFSAQQFPDLHSELNLSSLELGDSALYFCASSVGGTSGYEQYFGPGTRLTVT.

The gene calls are TRBV2 and TRBJ2-5; D gene ambiguous. Trimming pared 5 bases from V and 2 bases from J, leaving 6 bases between. Germline V gene data show CDR1 as SNHLY and CDR2 as FYNNEI. CDR3 length equals 12 residues. CDR3 loop: CASSLEQETQYF. CDR3 in DNA: TGTGCCAGCAGTTTAGAACAAGAGACCCAGTACTTC.

The chain uses TRBV10-3 and TRBJ2-7; 9 positions match TRBD1. The V and J ends lost 7 bases and 4 bases, in that order; junction bases with no gene match: 8. Germline V gene lookup returns CDR1 ENHRY and CDR2 SYGVKD. CDR3 length: 14 residues. The CDR3 bases are TGTGCCATCACGGACCGGGACAGGGTTTACGAGCAGTACTTC. Amino acid sequence: CAITDRDRVYEQYF.

This clone was counted a few times. The chain joins TRBV6-5 to TRBJ1-1; a weak D match, TRBD1 (5 bases). The CDR3 is 13 amino acids. Germline loops: CDR1 MNHEY, CDR2 SVGAGI. Trimming removed 5 bases from V and 11 bases from J, with 18 bases in between. The CDR3 DNA reads as TGTGCCAGCAGTGTAGACGGGACGACTAGGGCTTTCTTT. Residues: CASSVDGTTRAFF.

The V gene is TRBV4-2, the J gene TRBJ2-7; 11 bases agree with TRBD2. Germline V gene data show CDR1 as LGHNA and CDR2 as YNFKEQ. V lost 4 bases to trimming and J lost 0 bases; unmatched junction nucleotides: 2. This CDR3 region has 15 residues. DNA of the CDR3: TGTGCCAGCAGCCCGACTAGCGGGATCTCCTACGAGCAGTACTTC. It is translated as CASSPTSGISYEQYF.

The gene calls are TRBV27 and TRBJ2-7, with TRBD1 matching 7 bases. The CDR3 totals 14 residues. Germline V gene sequence: CDR1 MNHEY, CDR2 SMNVEV (reference sequence). Trimming cost V 7 bases and J 3 bases; bases outside gene matches: 9. In DNA form, the CDR3 reads TGTGCCAGCATGCCGTCCCGGGACAGCTACGAGCAGTACTTC. Protein: CASMPSRDSYEQYF.

The rearrangement joins TRBV30 to TRBJ2-1; possible D gene TRBD2, 6 bases. CDR1 GTSNPN and CDR2 SVGIG come from the germline V gene (reference sequence). CDR3 size: 15 residues. V lost 4 bases and J 0 bases, leaving 13 bases between the germline ends. The CDR3 DNA reads TGTGCCTGGACATTAGCGGCGAGCTCCTACAATGAGCAGTTCTTC. This codes for CAWTLAASSYNEQFF.